Below, one T cell receptor (beta chain) is given with its context. This clonotype was observed a few times. The antigen it binds to is not known. It has no much larger one-base neighbor in the sample; base qualities were not kept. Including the terminal cysteine and phenylalanine, the CDR3 comprises 12 residues. Solely the CDR3 DNA is kept, with 36 bases framed from the first base. The germline V gene specifies SNHLY as CDR1 and FYNNEI as CDR2. Relative to germline, V is 8 bases shorter and J is 3 bases shorter, with 10 bases between their ends. Libraries were prepared through PCR. Sequencing instrument: NextSeq 500. Bulk TCR libraries were generated as previously described, with the TCR primers listed in Table S5 used. The Qiagen AllPrep DNA/RNA kit was used to purify total RNA. Reads from multiple sequencing runs of the same library were pooled before analysis. The published analysis was carried out like this. Reads were retained only if an exact TCR constant sequence was present, and the retained reads were trimmed to 150 nt and grouped according to their 12-nt molecular barcodes. Reads within each barcode group were sub-clustered using a 15% Levenshtein threshold, and quality-weighted consensus sequences were constructed for each RNA molecule. Non-functional sequences were excluded, and lower-count sequences lying one edit away from another sequence were also excluded. On the basis of fitting two negative binomial distributions, barcode sub-clusters with fewer than 20% of the maximum read count were discarded. Using fastp at Q25 and MiXCR, TCRdb reprocessed the public reads and kept productive beta chains. CDR3 protein duplicates are merged, each entry listing the most common genes and DNA. The V and J calls reflect TCRdb's pipeline rather than the authors' work. This sample lists 490,000 or so distinct CDR3 sequences; about 25% were detected once. The ten most abundant clones make up just over 0.75% of the sample.

Libraries of naive CD8 T cells were generated from about 20,000 to 1,000,000 sorted cells, with 10%, 30% or 50% of the purified RNA used. Naive CD8 T cells were FACS-sorted as CD8+CD4-CCR7+CD45RA+ on a BD FACSAria II into RLT Plus buffer. Nine to eleven TCR copies' worth of Jurkat RNA were spiked into about 19,000-1,000,000 naive CD8 T cell samples to test detection sensitivity. CD8 T cells were enriched using RosetteSep CD8+ T Cell Enrichment Cocktail and Ficoll-Paque, and the enriched cells then underwent ACK red cell lysis. The record originates from a study of molecular identifiers for immune sequencing clone quantification (dated by TCRdb to about 2018). Notes on the research overall: In a replicate experiment, RNA from around 20,000 or 100,000 naive CD8 T cells was split into five aliquots, four of which were sequenced. This methods study benchmarked molecular-identifier clustering-based TCR repertoire sequencing (MIDCIRS) and TCR RNA copy counting, using CD8 T cells to do so. Overall study results and their limits: Modeling estimated 3 to 3.5 recovered TCR RNA copies per cell, compared with approximately 10 by digital PCR, which implies 30% to 35% capture efficiency. In CMV-specific effector cells, clones with more than 20 RNA copies accounted for over 98% of molecules, whereas in naive cells such clones accounted for under 1%. The naive libraries included spiked-in Jurkat TCR RNA (about 9 copies' worth), and this Jurkat TCR RNA is not part of the donor repertoire. Highly expanded clone sizes could be underestimated if identical TCR molecules share a barcode. A single cell's worth of spiked-in Jurkat TCR RNA was reported detectable even among one million naive CD8 T cells. When barcode sub-clustering was not used, chimeric consensus sequences inflated TCR diversity, with chimeras reaching as high as 47%.

Sequenced: naive CD8+ T cells from blood, with Jurkat cell RNA spiked in. What this sample's cell subset or site label stands for: FACS-sorted CD8+CD4-CCR7+CD45RA+ naive T cells. In this chain, TRBV2 is recombined with TRBJ1-1; the D gene is perhaps TRBD1, on 5 matching bases. This TCR derives from a human donor in good health. Some libraries in this study had Jurkat cell RNA spiked in. The DNA sequence follows: TGTGCCAGCGGTCGAGGGGACACTGAAGCTTTCTTT. It translates as CASGRGDTEAFF.